This T cell receptor (beta chain) appears in the sequencing data of a study of response to subunit inactivated influenza vaccine. Broader study findings: The authors suggested that every seasonal influenza vaccination recruits few new T cells.

Germline loops: CDR1 SGHRS, CDR2 YFSETQ. The V end lost 3 bases, the J end lost 0 bases, and 7 bases lay between the germline ends. The CDR3 contains 13 residues. About this clonotype itself: The antigen remains unidentified.

MiXCR was run by TCRdb on the RT-PCR reads, yielding one entry per CDR3 protein. The repertoire holds 800,000 or so distinct CDR3 sequences, 21% seen once, with roughly 10% in the top ten. The gene calls are TRBV5-1 and TRBJ2-7; unclear D gene. Source: PBMCs from blood, taken 4 to 6 days after vaccination. The sequence was collected from a man aged 45-65 years who received an inactivated influenza vaccine. The CDR3 region has the DNA TGCGCCAGCAGCTCGGACCCCTCCTACGAGCAGTACTTC. Its translation: CASSSDPSYEQYF.